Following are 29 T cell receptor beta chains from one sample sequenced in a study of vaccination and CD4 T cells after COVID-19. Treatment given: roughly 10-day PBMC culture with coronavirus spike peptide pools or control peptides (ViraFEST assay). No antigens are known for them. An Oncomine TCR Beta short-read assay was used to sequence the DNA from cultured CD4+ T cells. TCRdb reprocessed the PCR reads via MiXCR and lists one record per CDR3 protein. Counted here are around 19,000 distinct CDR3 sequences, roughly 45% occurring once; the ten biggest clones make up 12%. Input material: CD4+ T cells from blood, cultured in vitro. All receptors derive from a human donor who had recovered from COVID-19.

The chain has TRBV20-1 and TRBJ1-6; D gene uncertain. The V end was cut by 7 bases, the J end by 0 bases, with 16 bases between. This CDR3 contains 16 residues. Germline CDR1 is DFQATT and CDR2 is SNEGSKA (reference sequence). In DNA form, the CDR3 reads TGCAGTGGGAAGCTACAGTTCAGCTCCTATAATTCACCCCTCCACTTT. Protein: CSGKLQFSSYNSPLHF.

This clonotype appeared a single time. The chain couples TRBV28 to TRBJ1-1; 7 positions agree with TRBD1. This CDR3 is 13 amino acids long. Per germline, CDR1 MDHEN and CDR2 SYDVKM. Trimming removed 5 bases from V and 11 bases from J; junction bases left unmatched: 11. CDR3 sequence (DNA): TGTGCCAGCAGTCCGACTCAGGGGGGGAAGGCTTTCTTT. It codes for CASSPTQGGKAFF.

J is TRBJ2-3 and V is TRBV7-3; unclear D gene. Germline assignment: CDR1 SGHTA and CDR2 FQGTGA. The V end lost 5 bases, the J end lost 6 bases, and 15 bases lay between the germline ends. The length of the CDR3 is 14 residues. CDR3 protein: CASSISRIGDTQYF. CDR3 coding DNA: TGTGCCAGCAGCATAAGTAGGATCGGCGATACGCAGTATTTT.

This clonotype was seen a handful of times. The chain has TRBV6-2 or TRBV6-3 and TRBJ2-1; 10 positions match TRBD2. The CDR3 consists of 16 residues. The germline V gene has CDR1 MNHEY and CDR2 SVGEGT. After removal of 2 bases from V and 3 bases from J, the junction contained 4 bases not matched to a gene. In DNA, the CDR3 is TGTGCCAGCAGTTACCGGCTAGCGGGGGACTACAATGAGCAGTTCTTC. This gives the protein CASSYRLAGDYNEQFF.

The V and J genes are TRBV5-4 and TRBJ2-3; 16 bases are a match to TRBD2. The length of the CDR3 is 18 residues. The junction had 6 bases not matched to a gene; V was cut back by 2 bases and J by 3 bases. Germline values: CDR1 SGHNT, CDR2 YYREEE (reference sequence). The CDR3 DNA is TGTGCCAGCAGCTTCGGGACTAGCGGGAGGGCCGTAACAGATACGCAGTATTTT. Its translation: CASSFGTSGRAVTDTQYF.

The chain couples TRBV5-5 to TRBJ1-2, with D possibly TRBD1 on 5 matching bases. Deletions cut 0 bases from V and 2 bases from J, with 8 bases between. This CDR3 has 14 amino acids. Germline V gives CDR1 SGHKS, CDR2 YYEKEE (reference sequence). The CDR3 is CASSLDRSNYGYTF. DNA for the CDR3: TGTGCCAGCAGCTTGGACAGGTCCAACTATGGCTACACCTTC.

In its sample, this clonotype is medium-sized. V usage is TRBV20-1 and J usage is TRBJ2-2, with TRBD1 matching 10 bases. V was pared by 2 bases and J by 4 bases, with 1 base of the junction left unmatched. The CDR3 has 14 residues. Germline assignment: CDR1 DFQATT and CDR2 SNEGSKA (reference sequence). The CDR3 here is CSARRTGGTGELFF. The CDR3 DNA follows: TGCAGTGCTAGAAGGACAGGGGGCACCGGGGAGCTGTTTTTT.

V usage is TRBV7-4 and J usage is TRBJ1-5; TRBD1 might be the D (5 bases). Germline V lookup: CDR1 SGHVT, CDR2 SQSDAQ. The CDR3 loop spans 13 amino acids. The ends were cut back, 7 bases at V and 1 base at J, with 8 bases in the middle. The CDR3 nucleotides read TGTGCCAGCACCCGACAGAGCAATCAGCCCCAGCATTTT. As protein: CASTRQSNQPQHF.

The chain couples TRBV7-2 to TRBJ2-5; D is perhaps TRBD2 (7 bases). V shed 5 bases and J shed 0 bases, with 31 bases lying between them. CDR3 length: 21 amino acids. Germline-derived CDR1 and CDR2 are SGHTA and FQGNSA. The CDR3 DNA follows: TGTGCCAGCAGCGAAAGGGGGGGGCGCAGGTATGGAAAGCGGTACCAAGAGACCCAGTACTTC. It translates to CASSERGGRRYGKRYQETQYF.

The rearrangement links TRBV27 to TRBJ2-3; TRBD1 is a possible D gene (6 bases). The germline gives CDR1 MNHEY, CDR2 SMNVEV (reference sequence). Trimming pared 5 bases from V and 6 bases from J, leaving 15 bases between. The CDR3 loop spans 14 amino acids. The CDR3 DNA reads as TGTGCCAGCAGTCCCAGAATCAGGGGTGATACGCAGTATTTT. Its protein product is CASSPRIRGDTQYF.

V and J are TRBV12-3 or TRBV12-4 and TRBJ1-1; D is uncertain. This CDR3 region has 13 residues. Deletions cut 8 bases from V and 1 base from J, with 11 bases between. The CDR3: CASRNSGNTEAFF. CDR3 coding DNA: TGTGCCAGCCGAAATTCCGGGAACACTGAAGCTTTCTTT.

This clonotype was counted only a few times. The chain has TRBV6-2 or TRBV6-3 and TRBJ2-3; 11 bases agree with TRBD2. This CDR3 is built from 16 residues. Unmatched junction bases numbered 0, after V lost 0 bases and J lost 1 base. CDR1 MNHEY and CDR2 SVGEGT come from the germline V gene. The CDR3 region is CASSYSGLAGTDTQYF. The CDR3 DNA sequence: TGTGCCAGCAGTTACTCGGGACTAGCGGGCACAGATACGCAGTATTTT.

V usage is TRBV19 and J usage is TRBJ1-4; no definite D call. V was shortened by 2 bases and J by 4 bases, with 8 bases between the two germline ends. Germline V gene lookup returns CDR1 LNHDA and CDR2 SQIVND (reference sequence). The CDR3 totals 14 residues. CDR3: CASSIQSLNEKLFF. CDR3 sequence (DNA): TGTGCCAGTAGTATACAGAGCCTTAATGAAAAACTGTTTTTT.

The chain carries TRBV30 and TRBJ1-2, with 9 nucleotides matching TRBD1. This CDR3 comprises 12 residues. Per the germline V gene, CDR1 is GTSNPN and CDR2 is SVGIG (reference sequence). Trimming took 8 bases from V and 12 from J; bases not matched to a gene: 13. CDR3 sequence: CAGRQGGIGNTF. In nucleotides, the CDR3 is TGTGCCGGCAGACAGGGGGGGATAGGGAACACCTTC. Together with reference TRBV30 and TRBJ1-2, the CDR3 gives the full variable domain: SQTIHQWPATLVQPVGSPLSLECTVEGTSNPNLYWYRQAAGRGLQLLFYSVGIGQISSEVPQNLSASRPQDRQFILSSKKLLLSDSGFYLCAGRQGGIGNTFGSGTRLTVV.

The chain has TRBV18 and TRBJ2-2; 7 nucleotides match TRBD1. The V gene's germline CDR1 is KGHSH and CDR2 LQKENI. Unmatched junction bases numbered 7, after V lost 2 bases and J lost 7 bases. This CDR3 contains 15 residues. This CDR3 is CASSPSRGMVGELFF. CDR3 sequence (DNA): TGTGCCAGCTCACCAAGCAGGGGGATGGTCGGGGAGCTGTTTTTT. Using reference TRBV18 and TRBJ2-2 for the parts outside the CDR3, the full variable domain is NAGVMQNPRHLVRRRGQEARLRCSPMKGHSHVYWYRQLPEEGLKFMVYLQKENIIDESGMPKERFSAEFPKEGPSILRIQQVVRGDSAAYFCASSPSRGMVGELFFGEGSRLTVL.

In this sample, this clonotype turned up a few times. The CDR3: CASSFEVSYEQYF. CDR3 nucleotides: TGTGCCAGCAGCTTTGAAGTTTCCTACGAGCAGTACTTC. The V call is TRBV7-8, the J call TRBJ2-7; no reliable D call. V dropped 3 bases and J dropped 1 base, with 7 bases sitting between them. Germline CDR1 SGHVS, CDR2 FQNEAQ. This CDR3 spans 13 amino acids.

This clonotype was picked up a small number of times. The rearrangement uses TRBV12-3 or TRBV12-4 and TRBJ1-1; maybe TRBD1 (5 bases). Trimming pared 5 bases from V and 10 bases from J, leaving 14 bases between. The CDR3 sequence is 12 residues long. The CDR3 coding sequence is TGTGCCAGCAGTCCTACAGGATTCGCAGCTTTCTTT. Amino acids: CASSPTGFAAFF.

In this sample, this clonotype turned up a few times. The chain's CDR3 is CASSLGVGETQYF. The CDR3 DNA reads as TGTGCCAGCAGCTTAGGAGTGGGAGAGACCCAGTACTTC. The chain joins TRBV11-3 to TRBJ2-5; D is unclear. Trimming left V 1 base short and J 4 bases short, with 7 bases between. Germline lookup yields CDR1 SGHNT and CDR2 YENEEA. The CDR3 has 13 amino acids.

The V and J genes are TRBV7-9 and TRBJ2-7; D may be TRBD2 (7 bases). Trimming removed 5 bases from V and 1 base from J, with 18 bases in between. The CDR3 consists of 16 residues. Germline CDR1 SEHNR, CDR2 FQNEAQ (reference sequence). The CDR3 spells CASSQPGGTFSYEQYF. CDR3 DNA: TGTGCCAGCAGCCAGCCGGGGGGCACTTTTTCCTACGAGCAGTACTTC.

The CDR3 here is CSAVKTSGTSDTQYF. For the CDR3, the DNA is TGCAGTGCTGTCAAGACTAGCGGGACGTCAGATACGCAGTATTTT. This chain joins TRBV20-1 and TRBJ2-3; 11 nucleotides agree with TRBD2. Germline V CDR1 and CDR2: DFQATT, SNEGSKA (reference sequence). This CDR3 has 15 residues. Trimming took 5 bases from V and 4 from J; bases not matched to a gene: 8.

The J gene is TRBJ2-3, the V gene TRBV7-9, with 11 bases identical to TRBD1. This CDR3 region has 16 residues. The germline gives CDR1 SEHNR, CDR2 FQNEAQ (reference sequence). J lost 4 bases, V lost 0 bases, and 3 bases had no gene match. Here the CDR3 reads CASSLAPGQGADTQYF. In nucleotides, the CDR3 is TGTGCCAGCAGCTTAGCACCGGGACAGGGGGCAGATACGCAGTATTTT.

CDR3 loop: CASSSGGDGNQPQHF. For the CDR3, the DNA is TGTGCCAGCTCATCAGGGGGCGATGGCAATCAGCCCCAGCATTTT. The chain employs TRBV18 and TRBJ1-5, with 8 positions matching TRBD1. Germline V gives CDR1 KGHSH, CDR2 LQKENI. The CDR3 totals 15 residues. V shed 5 bases and J 2 bases; nucleotides not matched to a gene: 5.

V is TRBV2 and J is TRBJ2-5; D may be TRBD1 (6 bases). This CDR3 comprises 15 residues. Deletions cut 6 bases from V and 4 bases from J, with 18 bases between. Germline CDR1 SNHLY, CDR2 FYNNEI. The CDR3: CASRVRDTVLETQYF. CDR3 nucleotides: TGTGCCAGCAGGGTTCGGGACACAGTTCTAGAGACCCAGTACTTC.

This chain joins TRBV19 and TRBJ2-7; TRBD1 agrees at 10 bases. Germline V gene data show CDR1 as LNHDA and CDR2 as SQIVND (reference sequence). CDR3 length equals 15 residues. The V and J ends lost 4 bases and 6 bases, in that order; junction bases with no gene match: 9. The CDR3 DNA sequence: TGTGCCAGTAGTAGACAAGGGGACAGGGGCTTCGAGCAGTACTTC. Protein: CASSRQGDRGFEQYF.

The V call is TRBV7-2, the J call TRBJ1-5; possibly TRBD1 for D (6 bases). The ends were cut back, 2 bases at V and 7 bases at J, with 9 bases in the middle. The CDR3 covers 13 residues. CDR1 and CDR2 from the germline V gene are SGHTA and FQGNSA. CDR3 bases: TGTGCCAGCAGCTTAAGGGGGATCCAGCCCCAGCATTTT. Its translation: CASSLRGIQPQHF.

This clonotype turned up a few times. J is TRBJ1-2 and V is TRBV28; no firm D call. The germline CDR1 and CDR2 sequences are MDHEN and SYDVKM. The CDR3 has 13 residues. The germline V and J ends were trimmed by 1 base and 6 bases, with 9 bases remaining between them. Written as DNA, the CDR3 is TGTGCCAGCAGTTTATTGGGGTCGGATGGCTACACCTTC. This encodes CASSLLGSDGYTF.

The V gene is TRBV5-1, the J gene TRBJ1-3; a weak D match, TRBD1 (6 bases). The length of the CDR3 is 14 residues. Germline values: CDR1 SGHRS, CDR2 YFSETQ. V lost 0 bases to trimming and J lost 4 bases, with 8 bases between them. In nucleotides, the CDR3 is TGCGCCAGCAGCTTGGGGGACACCGGAAACACCATATATTTT. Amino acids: CASSLGDTGNTIYF. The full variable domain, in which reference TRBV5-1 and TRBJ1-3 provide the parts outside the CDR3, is KAGVTQTPRYLIKTRGQQVTLSCSPISGHRSVSWYQQTPGQGLQFLFEYFSETQRNKGNFPGRFSGRQFSNSRSEMNVSTLELGDSALYLCASSLGDTGNTIYFGEGSWLTVV.

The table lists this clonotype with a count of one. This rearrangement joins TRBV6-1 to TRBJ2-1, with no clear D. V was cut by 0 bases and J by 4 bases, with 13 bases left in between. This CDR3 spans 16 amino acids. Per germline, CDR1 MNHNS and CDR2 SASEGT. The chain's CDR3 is CASSEALAGLYNEQFF. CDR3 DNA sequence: TGTGCCAGCAGTGAAGCTTTGGCAGGCCTTTACAATGAGCAGTTCTTC.

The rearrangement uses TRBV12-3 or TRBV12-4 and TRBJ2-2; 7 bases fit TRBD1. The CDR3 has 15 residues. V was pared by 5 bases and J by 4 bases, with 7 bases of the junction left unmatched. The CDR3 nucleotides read TGTGCCAGCAGTCAGACAGGGAGAGGCACCGGGGAGCTGTTTTTT. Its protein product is CASSQTGRGTGELFF.